The 19 T cell receptor beta chains in this list originate from one sample, sequenced in a study of blood T cell repertoires in COVID-19. Here immunoSEQ multiplex PCR was the method, and the copy in TCRdb shows in-frame clones only, minus some. The data contain 150,000 to 200,000 clones, around 89% of them singletons. Sequences were obtained from peripheral blood. These receptors were obtained from a man aged 55-75 years with acute or convalescent COVID-19.

V usage is TRBV6-5 and J usage is TRBJ1-1; possibly TRBD1 for D (5 bases). V gave up 6 bases and J gave up 4 bases, with 18 bases separating them. Germline assignment: CDR1 MNHEY and CDR2 SVGAGI. The CDR3 runs to 15 residues. CDR3 in amino acids: CASRAGTPAGTEAFF. The CDR3 DNA is TGTGCCAGCAGAGCCGGGACTCCGGCCGGCACTGAAGCTTTCTTT.

In the case of this clone: The junction differs from germline at one of its ends, possibly a read error. In nucleotides, the CDR3 is TGTGCACGATCGAGTGGACAGGAAGATTTCTTT. Its protein is CARSSGQEDFF. This chain links TRBV30 with TRBJ1-1; 7 bases fit TRBD1. Germline CDR1 and CDR2: GTSNPN and SVGIG (reference sequence). The CDR3 loop spans 11 amino acids.

This clone showed up just a few times. V is TRBV12-3 or TRBV12-4 and J is TRBJ1-5; D unresolved. The V gene lost 4 bases and the J gene lost 6 bases, with 10 bases spanning the gap. The CDR3 contains 13 residues. The CDR3 sequence: CASSWNEGQPQHF. The CDR3 DNA reads TGTGCCAGCAGTTGGAACGAGGGTCAGCCCCAGCATTTT.

This clone was counted once. The J gene is TRBJ1-2, the V gene TRBV7-3; the match to TRBD1 covers 8 bases. From germline, CDR1 is SGHTA and CDR2 FQGTGA. V shed 5 bases and J 3 bases; nucleotides not matched to a gene: 5. This CDR3 region has 14 residues. CDR3 protein: CASSRDRGYYGYTF. CDR3 DNA: TGTGCCAGCAGCCGTGACAGGGGATACTATGGCTACACCTTC.

This CDR3 reads CASSQHLVGPSVEQYF. The CDR3 DNA is TGCGCCAGCAGCCAGCACCTCGTTGGGCCCTCCGTCGAGCAGTACTTC. The chain carries TRBV4-3 and TRBJ2-7; D ambiguous. Germline CDR1 LGHNA, CDR2 YSLEER. Trimming removed 3 bases at V and 6 bases at J, with 21 bases between. This CDR3 contains 16 residues.

The chain is built from TRBV18 and TRBJ1-2, with a weak D call TRBD1 (6 bases). The germline V gene has CDR1 KGHSH and CDR2 LQKENI. The V end lost 6 bases, the J end lost 4 bases, and 12 bases lay between the germline ends. This CDR3 region has 13 residues. The CDR3 bases are TGTGCCAGCTCCCGGGACAAGAGCTATGGCTACACCTTC. This sequence encodes CASSRDKSYGYTF.

The CDR3 loop is CASSVGGTGYEKLFF. DNA of the CDR3: TGTGCCAGCAGCGTAGGGGGGACAGGGTACGAAAAACTGTTTTTT. The J gene is TRBJ1-4, the V gene TRBV9; TRBD1 aligns across 9 bases. V trimming: 0 bases; J trimming: 8 bases; junction bases outside the gene matches: 5. Germline V gene sequence: CDR1 SGDLS, CDR2 YYNGEE. The CDR3 contains 15 residues.

CDR3 DNA sequence: TGTGCCAGTAGTAGGACAGGGGGTCCCAATCAGCCCCAGCATTTT. This translates into CASSRTGGPNQPQHF. This rearrangement joins TRBV19 to TRBJ1-5, with 10 positions matching TRBD1. Germline lookup yields CDR1 LNHDA and CDR2 SQIVND (reference sequence). The V and J ends lost 4 bases and 3 bases, in that order; junction bases with no gene match: 3. The CDR3 loop spans 15 amino acids. The entire variable domain, with the rest obtained from reference TRBV19 and TRBJ1-5, is as follows: DGGITQSPKYLFRKEGQNVTLSCEQNLNHDAMYWYRQDPGQGLRLIYYSQIVNDFQKGDIAEGYSVSREKKESFPLTVTSAQKNPTAFYLCASSRTGGPNQPQHFGDGTRLSIL.

The chain links TRBV4-1 to TRBJ1-2; D is unresolved. The germline V gene encodes CDR1 MGHRA and CDR2 YSYEKL. The CDR3 contains 16 residues. Trimming left V 1 base short and J 3 bases short, with 15 bases between. As DNA, the CDR3 is TGCGCCAGCAGCCAAGGGGTGACGGGAGACGACTATGGCTACACCTTC. Protein: CASSQGVTGDDYGYTF.

The CDR3 loop reads CASTVGDTEAFF. CDR3 nucleotides: TGTGCCAGCACCGTCGGGGACACTGAAGCTTTCTTT. The rearrangement uses TRBV5-5 and TRBJ1-1, with D uncertain. The CDR3 has 12 amino acids. Between the trimmed V and J ends, which lost 6 bases and 3 bases, there was a span of 9 bases. From germline, CDR1 is SGHKS and CDR2 YYEKEE (reference sequence).

The gene calls are TRBV4-1 and TRBJ1-2; maybe TRBD1 (5 bases). The germline gives CDR1 MGHRA, CDR2 YSYEKL. The CDR3 has 14 amino acids. V lost 4 bases, J lost 6 bases, and 15 bases lay in between. This chain's CDR3 is CASSRVETDDGYTF. The CDR3 DNA reads as TGCGCCAGCAGCCGGGTCGAGACAGACGATGGCTACACCTTC.

J is TRBJ2-1 and V is TRBV11-2; D is unresolved. CDR1 and CDR2 (germline): SGHAT, FQNNGV. CDR3 length: 12 residues. Trimming stripped 3 bases from V and 6 bases from J, with 6 bases between. The CDR3: CASSFTGNEQFF. The CDR3 bases are TGTGCCAGCAGCTTTACGGGCAATGAGCAGTTCTTC.

The chain couples TRBV4-3 to TRBJ1-6, with D uncertain. Germline V CDR1 and CDR2: LGHNA, YSLEER. V was clipped by 5 bases and J by 0 bases, with 11 bases between them. The CDR3 contains 16 residues. The CDR3 is CASSKTMSSYNSPLHF. DNA of the CDR3: TGCGCCAGCAGCAAGACTATGAGCTCCTATAATTCACCCCTCCACTTT.

The chain uses TRBV6-5 and TRBJ1-4; D is unresolved. The germline V and J ends were trimmed by 5 bases and 0 bases, with 10 bases remaining between them. CDR3 length: 15 residues. CDR1 and CDR2 from the germline V gene are MNHEY and SVGAGI. CDR3 DNA sequence: TGTGCCAGCAGTCGAGATATTGCAACTAATGAAAAACTGTTTTTT. This gives the protein CASSRDIATNEKLFF.

The chain couples TRBV7-6 to TRBJ2-7, with a tentative D call TRBD2 (6 bases). Trimming left V 7 bases short and J 1 base short, with 14 bases between. CDR1 SGHVS and CDR2 FNYEAQ come from the germline V gene. The CDR3 is made up of 14 amino acids. This CDR3 reads CASTSGTGSYEQYF. In DNA form, the CDR3 reads TGTGCCAGCACCTCCGGGACTGGATCCTACGAGCAGTACTTC. Supplemented by reference TRBV7-6 and TRBJ2-7, the full variable domain reads GAGVSQSPRYKVTKRGQDVALRCDPISGHVSLYWYRQALGQGPEFLTYFNYEAQQDKSGLPNDRFSAERPEGSISTLTIQRTEQRDSAMYRCASTSGTGSYEQYFGPGTRLTVT.

J is TRBJ2-7 and V is TRBV5-1; no reliable D call. There are 14 residues in the CDR3. Trimming removed 0 bases from V and 3 bases from J, with 10 bases in between. Germline values: CDR1 SGHRS, CDR2 YFSETQ. CDR3 DNA: TGCGCCAGCAGCTTGGAAGAAGCCTACTACGAGCAGTACTTC. Protein: CASSLEEAYYEQYF.

The CDR3 region has the DNA TGTGCCAGCAGCGTAGGCCAGGGCGCATCCCCGGGTGAGACCCAGTACTTC. This sequence encodes CASSVGQGASPGETQYF. The rearrangement joins TRBV9 to TRBJ2-5; D is perhaps TRBD1 (5 bases). Germline V gives CDR1 SGDLS, CDR2 YYNGEE. V shed 0 bases and J shed 5 bases, with 20 bases lying between them. The CDR3 has 17 residues.

The chain combines TRBV19 with TRBJ2-2, with TRBD2 matching 9 bases. Trimming at V came to 3 bases and at J to 4 bases, leaving 12 bases not matched to a gene. The CDR3 is 18 amino acids. The V gene's germline CDR1 is LNHDA and CDR2 SQIVND (reference sequence). Here the CDR3 reads CASSIRVAGGPSTGELFF. CDR3 coding DNA: TGTGCCAGTAGTATCAGGGTCGCGGGGGGGCCATCCACCGGGGAGCTGTTTTTT.

CDR3 sequence reads: CASSYSRVKGSPLHF. The CDR3, as DNA: TGTGCCAGCAGTTACTCGCGGGTAAAGGGTTCACCCCTCCACTTT. The chain joins TRBV6-5 to TRBJ1-6; D not resolved. Germline V gene data show CDR1 as MNHEY and CDR2 as SVGAGI. The V and J ends lost 0 bases and 9 bases respectively, with 12 bases between them. The CDR3 is 15 amino acids.